This T cell receptor (beta chain) was recorded in a study of T cell responses to AZD1222 COVID-19 vaccine. Concerning this clone: What it recognizes is unknown.

General study findings and limits: Repertoires were obtained only post-peak T cell response. Across spike, vaccine-associated CD4 TCRs were found, dominant at 160-218 and 743-854. Recipients of two AZD1222 doses showed rising Spike-specific TCR breadth and depth. The study identified only five or six AZD1222 recipients as seropositive at baseline.

The V segment lost 5 bases and the J segment 7 bases; nucleotides outside the gene matches: 5. CDR1 MNHEY and CDR2 SVGAGI come from the germline V gene. This CDR3 is 14 amino acids long. Clones were read by immunoSEQ multiplex PCR, and TCRdb kept only the in-frame ones, dropping some. The sample records 130,000 to 150,000 clones, 82% being singletons. This rearrangement joins TRBV6-5 to TRBJ1-2, with TRBD1 identical over 12 bases. Specimen: peripheral blood, collected on day 0 of MenACWY control vaccination. This receptor was obtained from an adult in good health. CDR3 protein: CASSRDRGRVGYTF. The CDR3 DNA is TGTGCCAGCAGTAGGGACAGGGGGCGTGTTGGCTACACCTTC.